This T cell receptor beta chain originates from a study of chemoradiotherapy in HPV16-positive cancers. CDR1 SGHDT and CDR2 YYEEEE come from the germline V gene. The ends were cut back, 3 bases at V and 6 bases at J, with 19 bases in the middle. This CDR3 is 15 amino acids long. The protocol was immunoSEQ multiplex PCR, while the TCRdb copy is restricted to in-frame clones and leaves out a portion. The table records about 53,000 clones, under 95% of them present only once. The sequence was collected from a human donor with HPV-associated anogenital cancer. This specimen consisted of blood, obtained from a patient who underwent chemoradiotherapy. The V call is TRBV5-6, the J call TRBJ2-7; D is perhaps TRBD1 (6 bases). The CDR3: CASSSPPGALLEQYF. For the CDR3, the DNA is TGTGCCAGCAGCTCCCCCCCAGGGGCCCTTCTCGAGCAGTACTTC.